The rows below give T cell receptor beta chains drawn from one sample of a study of blood T cell repertoires in COVID-19. Clones were sequenced by immunoSEQ multiplex PCR, and TCRdb holds only the in-frame ones, with some missing. The repertoire has about 350,000 clones, 87% of them found once; the top ten carry about 6%. Sample: peripheral blood. Receptors were obtained from a woman between 45 and 65 years old with COVID-19, enrolled during active disease. Each CDR3 is given with its conserved first and last residue. The D gene is left open where the match is weak. Not every row has a clone size; where given, it reads once, few, many or a size class.

-	TRBJ1-2	TRBV28	TRBD1	CASSLGTERRHYTF	TGTGCCAGCAGCCTAGGGACAGAACGCCGCCACTACACCTTC
-	TRBJ2-1	TRBV14	TRBD2	CASSQDPSGRALGNEQFF	TGTGCCAGCAGCCAAGATCCTAGCGGGAGGGCCCTCGGCAATGAGCAGTTCTTC
-	TRBJ1-1	TRBV14	-	CASSQLTEAFF	TGTGCCAGCAGCCAATTAACTGAAGCTTTCTTT
-	TRBJ2-7	TRBV5-1	TRBD1	CASSLTTGNPYEQYF	TGCGCCAGCAGCTTGACGACAGGGAACCCTTACGAGCAGTACTTC
-	TRBJ2-1	TRBV4-2	TRBD2	CASSQARRGAGEYNEQFF	TGTGCCAGCAGCCAGGCCCGGAGGGGAGCGGGAGAGTACAATGAGCAGTTCTTC
-	TRBJ2-2	TRBV9	-	CASSIPLGGTGELFF	TGTGCCAGCAGCATCCCCCTCGGGGGCACCGGGGAGCTGTTTTTT
-	TRBJ2-5	TRBV18	TRBD1	CASSPGQGNQETQYF	TGTGCCAGCTCACCCGGACAGGGCAACCAAGAGACCCAGTACTTC
-	TRBJ2-3	TRBV5-1	-	CASSSFSDLAAAQYF	TGCGCCAGCAGCTCGTTCTCGGACTTAGCGGCTGCGCAGTATTTT
-	TRBJ2-7	TRBV4-1	TRBD2	CASSPLLIIAGAPYEQYF	TGCGCCAGCAGCCCCCTCCTAATTATAGCGGGAGCGCCCTACGAGCAGTACTTC
-	TRBJ1-1	TRBV11-2	TRBD1	CASSPWDRNTEAFF	TGTGCCAGCAGCCCCTGGGACAGGAACACTGAAGCTTTCTTT
-	TRBJ2-7	TRBV3-1/TRBV3-2	TRBD2	CASAVGTKLTYEQYF	TGTGCCAGCGCGGTCGGGACTAAACTAACCTACGAGCAGTACTTC
-	TRBJ1-2	TRBV5-4	-	CASSLDQGMGYTF	TGTGCCAGCAGCTTGGACCAGGGGATGGGCTACACCTTC
-	TRBJ2-1	TRBV6-5	-	CASTGIYNEQFF	TGTGCCAGCACAGGGATATACAATGAGCAGTTCTTC
-	TRBJ1-2	TRBV7-9	TRBD1	CASSSTGSGQGYTF	TGTGCCAGCAGCTCAACAGGGTCGGGACAGGGCTACACCTTC
-	TRBJ2-7	TRBV11-3	-	CASSLGRYEQYF	TGTGCCAGCAGCTTAGGCAGATACGAGCAGTACTTC
-	TRBJ1-6	TRBV18	-	CASSANGGSPLHF	TGTGCCAGCTCCGCCAACGGTGGTTCACCCCTCCACTTT
-	TRBJ2-2	TRBV7-6	TRBD1	CASRQGTDTGELFF	TGTGCCAGCAGACAGGGGACCGACACCGGGGAGCTGTTTTTT
-	TRBJ2-1	TRBV3-1/TRBV3-2	TRBD1	CASSQAGGVGINEQFF	TGTGCCAGCAGCCAAGCAGGGGGAGTTGGTATAAATGAGCAGTTCTTC
-	TRBJ2-7	TRBV6-1	-	CASSEAQVEGSYEQYF	TGTGCCAGCAGTGAAGCCCAGGTAGAGGGCTCCTACGAGCAGTACTTC
once	TRBJ1-2	TRBV5-8	TRBD1	CASSSDRSFRGYTF	TGTGCCAGCAGCTCGGACAGGAGCTTTCGTGGCTACACCTTC
once	TRBJ2-6	TRBV27	-	CASSSLSGANVLTF	TGTGCCAGCAGTTCACTCTCTGGGGCCAACGTCCTGACTTTC
-	TRBJ1-5	TRBV7-8	TRBD1	CASSFGNRGTQHF	TGTGCCAGCAGCTTTGGAAACAGGGGAACCCAGCATTTT
-	TRBJ2-2	TRBV24-1	-	CATSDNRVNTGELFF	TGTGCCACCAGTGACAACAGGGTAAACACCGGGGAGCTGTTTTTT
-	TRBJ2-2	TRBV29-1	TRBD2	CSVPSGTNTGELFF	TGCAGCGTTCCCAGCGGGACGAACACCGGGGAGCTGTTTTTT
-	TRBJ2-3	TRBV4-2	TRBD1	CASSQAAGTGIPDTQYF	TGTGCCAGCAGCCAAGCGGCCGGGACAGGGATCCCAGATACGCAGTATTTT
once	TRBJ1-1	TRBV19	TRBD1	CASSIGRGERTEAFF	TGTGCCAGTAGTATTGGCAGGGGGGAGAGGACTGAAGCTTTCTTT
-	TRBJ2-7	TRBV5-6	-	CASSTSDEQYF	TGTGCCAGCAGCACGAGCGACGAGCAGTACTTC
-	TRBJ2-5	TRBV4-1	-	CASSQPVLYQETQYF	TGCGCCAGCAGCCAACCTGTATTGTACCAAGAGACCCAGTACTTC
-	TRBJ2-1	TRBV5-1	-	CASSRAPTSNEQFF	TGCGCCAGCAGCCGCGCCCCGACTAGCAATGAGCAGTTCTTC
-	TRBJ2-1	TRBV9	TRBD1	CASRASGTGYNEQFF	TGTGCCAGCAGAGCCTCCGGGACAGGATACAATGAGCAGTTCTTC
-	TRBJ1-2	TRBV10-3	-	CAISESPGRRLKIANYGYTF	TGTGCCATCAGTGAGTCGCCAGGCAGGCGATTGAAGATAGCTAACTATGGCTACACCTTC
-	TRBJ1-2	TRBV5-6	-	CASSSGTTYNYGYTF	TGTGCCAGCTCCTCCGGGACAACGTATAACTATGGCTACACCTTC
-	TRBJ2-5	TRBV29-1	TRBD1	CSVDRGWETQYF	TGCAGCGTCGACAGGGGGTGGGAGACCCAGTACTTC
-	TRBJ2-1	TRBV12-5	TRBD2	CASALTSGRANEQFF	TGTGCTAGTGCCCTGACTAGCGGGAGGGCCAATGAGCAGTTCTTC
-	TRBJ2-7	TRBV12-5	-	CASRSGYSYEQYF	TGTGCTAGCCGAAGCGGGTACTCCTACGAGCAGTACTTC
once	TRBJ2-1	TRBV30	TRBD2	CAWRKPLAGGLYNEQFF	TGTGCCTGGAGGAAACCACTAGCGGGAGGGCTCTACAATGAGCAGTTCTTC
-	TRBJ2-5	TRBV19	TRBD2	CASSIRTSGRAQETQYF	TGTGCCAGTAGTATTCGGACTAGCGGGAGGGCCCAAGAGACCCAGTACTTC
-	TRBJ2-7	TRBV7-2	TRBD2	CASSLDSRETLYEQYF	TGTGCCAGCAGCTTAGATTCGCGGGAGACGTTGTACGAGCAGTACTTC
once	TRBJ2-7	TRBV5-1	TRBD1	CASSLSARTGDTYEQYF	TGCGCCAGCAGCCTGTCGGCGAGGACAGGGGACACCTACGAGCAGTACTTC
-	TRBJ2-1	TRBV6-6	TRBD1	CASGRTGGEQFF	TGTGCCAGCGGCCGGACAGGGGGGGAGCAGTTCTTC
-	TRBJ1-5	TRBV19	-	CASTGLGQGNQPQHF	TGTGCCAGTACTGGGTTGGGGCAGGGTAATCAGCCCCAGCATTTT
-	TRBJ1-5	TRBV11-3	-	CASSRGGDNQPQHF	TGTGCCAGCAGCCGAGGCGGGGACAATCAGCCCCAGCATTTT
-	TRBJ1-2	TRBV5-1	TRBD1	CASSYDRAIYGYTF	TGCGCCAGCAGCTATGACAGGGCAATCTATGGCTACACCTTC
once	TRBJ2-1	TRBV5-1	TRBD1	CASRRQGPNNEQFF	TGCGCCAGCAGGCGACAGGGGCCCAACAATGAGCAGTTCTTC
-	TRBJ2-5	TRBV18	TRBD1	CASSPAQGRETQYF	TGTGCCAGCTCACCTGCACAGGGGAGAGAGACCCAGTACTTC
once	TRBJ1-6	TRBV7-2	-	CASSSTESSYNSPLHF	TGTGCCAGCAGCTCGACAGAGAGCTCCTATAATTCACCCCTCCACTTT
-	TRBJ1-4	TRBV18	-	CASSPGLHDEKLFF	TGTGCCAGCTCACCAGGGCTACATGATGAAAAACTGTTTTTT
-	TRBJ1-1	TRBV5-4	-	CASSFPFESGAFF	TGTGCCAGCAGCTTCCCTTTCGAGTCTGGAGCTTTCTTT
-	TRBJ2-7	TRBV11-2	-	CAIQTYRTSYEQYF	TGTGCCATCCAGACTTACAGGACATCCTACGAGCAGTACTTC
-	TRBJ2-3	TRBV6-6	TRBD2	CASRPRTSGEWYTQYF	TGTGCCAGCAGACCCCGGACTAGCGGGGAGTGGTATACGCAGTATTTT
-	TRBJ2-3	TRBV7-2	TRBD2	CASSSSGTYTDTQYF	TGTGCCAGCAGCTCTAGCGGAACTTACACAGATACGCAGTATTTT
-	TRBJ2-3	TRBV2	-	CARGVENTDTQYF	TGTGCCAGAGGGGTGGAGAACACAGATACGCAGTATTTT